The rows below give T cell receptor beta chains drawn from one sample of a study of blood T cells in healthy people across ages. MiXCR, applied by TCRdb to the 5' RACE reads, yields one record per CDR3 protein. Among 700,000 to 1,000,000 distinct CDR3 sequences listed, roughly 44% were seen once. Sequenced input: blood. The receptors stem from a man in his fifties or sixties in good health. The CDR3 runs from the conserved cysteine through the conserved F or W. The D gene is left open where the match is weak. Not every row has a clone size; where given, it reads once, few, many or a size class.

>TRBV29-1|NA|TRBJ1-2|many
TGCAGCGTTGCCCGCGACAAGTACTATGGCTACACCTTC
CSVARDKYYGYTF
>TRBV28|TRBD2|TRBJ2-3|NA
TGTGCCAGTCAGGCCGGGACTAGCGGGGTTGGGCAGTATTTT
CASQAGTSGVGQYF
>TRBV6-2/TRBV6-3|NA|TRBJ2-4|NA
TGTGCCAGCAGCCCCGGAGGGGAAAACATTCAGTACTTC
CASSPGGENIQYF
>TRBV27|NA|TRBJ2-7|NA
TGTGCCAGCAGTGTATCTCTAGGGGACGAGCAGTACTTC
CASSVSLGDEQYF
>TRBV4-3|TRBD2|TRBJ2-7|few
TGCGCCAGCAGCCAAGATAAAAAGGGAGGGTACGAGCAGTACTTC
CASSQDKKGGYEQYF
>TRBV4-1|NA|TRBJ2-1|NA
TGCGCCAGCAGCCAAGCGGTGCATGAGCAGTTCTTC
CASSQAVHEQFF
>TRBV27|TRBD2|TRBJ2-5|few
TGTGCCAGCAGTTTATGGGGGGGGGATGAGACCCAGTACTTC
CASSLWGGDETQYF
>TRBV4-3|NA|TRBJ2-5|NA
TGCGCCAGCAGCCAAGACACGGGCCTGGCGGGGACCCAGTACTTC
CASSQDTGLAGTQYF
>TRBV4-3|NA|TRBJ2-5|few
TGCGCCAGCAGCCAACCCCCTTGGCCCGAGGGGCTCCGAGAGACCCAGTACTTC
CASSQPPWPEGLRETQYF
>TRBV6-2/TRBV6-3|NA|TRBJ1-5|few
TGTGCCAGCAGTTACCCCTTTCGAACTGGTAATCAGCCCCAGCATTTT
CASSYPFRTGNQPQHF
>TRBV27|NA|TRBJ2-2|NA
TGTGCCAGCAGCCCTACGAGAAGGGCGAACACCGGGGAGCTGTTTTTT
CASSPTRRANTGELFF
>TRBV20-1|NA|TRBJ2-1|once
TGCAGTGCTAGGCCTGGGGGGCATTACAATGAGCAGTTCTTC
CSARPGGHYNEQFF
>TRBV29-1|TRBD1|TRBJ2-3|NA
TGCAGCGTTGGGCAGGGGGGCACAGATACGCAGTATTTT
CSVGQGGTDTQYF
>TRBV29-1|NA|TRBJ2-5|many
TGCAGCGTAACAGGGCCCCAAGAGACCCAGTACTTC
CSVTGPQETQYF
>TRBV4-3|TRBD1|TRBJ2-5|NA
TGCGCCAGCAGCCCTGGGACAGGGGGCTTGGAGACCCAGTACTTC
CASSPGTGGLETQYF
>TRBV7-9|TRBD1|TRBJ1-1|NA
TGTGCCAGCAGCCCCACCGGGACAGGGCATACTGAAGCTTTCTTT
CASSPTGTGHTEAFF
>TRBV7-9|NA|TRBJ1-1|NA
TGTGCCAGCAGCTTAATGGGAGAGAACACTGAAGCTTTCTTT
CASSLMGENTEAFF
>TRBV4-2|NA|TRBJ2-1|NA
TGTGCCAGCAGCCAAGCCGCAGGGGCCATCTACAATGAGCAGTTCTTC
CASSQAAGAIYNEQFF
>TRBV20-1|NA|TRBJ1-4|NA
TGCAGTGCTCGGGCCCAGGTGTTGGGCGAAGATGAAAAACTGTTTTTT
CSARAQVLGEDEKLFF
>TRBV12-5|TRBD1|TRBJ2-1|once
TGTGCTAGTGGGACAGGGGCCCCTCGCAATGAGCAGTTCTTC
CASGTGAPRNEQFF
>TRBV18|NA|TRBJ2-1|NA
TGTGCCAGCTCACCCCGGACATCGTTCGTCAATGAGCAGTTCTTC
CASSPRTSFVNEQFF
>TRBV7-9|NA|TRBJ2-3|few
TGTGCCAGCAGCTTATCTACACGGGGGACAGATACGCAGTATTTT
CASSLSTRGTDTQYF
>TRBV28|NA|TRBJ1-2|few
TGTGCCAGCAGTTCCTCCGGCTACACCTTC
CASSSSGYTF
>TRBV28|TRBD1|TRBJ2-7|few
TGTGCCAGCAGTCGAGACAGGGTCCTCTACGAGCAGTACTTC
CASSRDRVLYEQYF
>TRBV7-2|TRBD1|TRBJ1-2|NA
TGCGCCAGCTCCAGGGGGCCTAACTATGGCTACACCTTC
CASSRGPNYGYTF
>TRBV5-1|NA|TRBJ2-7|NA
TGCGCCAGCAGCCCTGGTTCCAGGACACTTTTATCCTACGAGCAGTACTTC
CASSPGSRTLLSYEQYF
>TRBV29-1|NA|TRBJ1-5|NA
TGCAGCGTACAGGATAGCAATCAGCCCCAGCATTTT
CSVQDSNQPQHF
>TRBV7-2|TRBD1|TRBJ2-1|few
TGTGCCAGCAACAGCCTCCCCACGACAGGGACCGGGCAGTTCTTC
CASNSLPTTGTGQFF
>TRBV20-1|NA|TRBJ2-3|NA
TGCAGTGCTCCCACCCCAGGGAGGACAGATACGCAGTATTTT
CSAPTPGRTDTQYF
>TRBV5-1|TRBD1|TRBJ2-1|NA
TGCGCCAGCAGCTTTGAGGGACAGGGCTACAATGAGCAGTTCTTC
CASSFEGQGYNEQFF
>TRBV9|TRBD2|TRBJ2-7|NA
TGTGCCAGCAGCACCACGGGAGGCAGCTCCTACGAGCAGTACTTC
CASSTTGGSSYEQYF
>TRBV25-1|NA|TRBJ1-6|NA
TGTGCCAGCAGCGGGAACACTAGACAGGCTTCTTGGGGATCAACCCTCCACTTT
CASSGNTRQASWGSTLHF